One and the same sample provided the 15 T cell receptor beta chains below, sequenced in a study of early T cells in non-severe SARS-CoV-2 infection. TCRdb re-analysed the 5' RACE reads in MiXCR, keeping a single row per CDR3 protein. This sample yields 55,000 to 70,000 distinct CDR3 sequences, of which 10% to 15% are seen a single time; about 5% belongs to the top ten. The sequencing input was whole blood. The receptors derive from an adult who was a healthcare worker with PCR-confirmed SARS-CoV-2 infection or an uninfected control (not recorded which).

The chain combines TRBV28 with TRBJ2-3; 7 bases line up with TRBD2. Trimming at V came to 2 bases and at J to 0 bases, leaving 2 bases not matched to a gene. The CDR3 runs 15 residues. CDR1 and CDR2 from the germline V gene are MDHEN and SYDVKM. CDR3 in amino acids: CASSLGSGSTDTQYF. CDR3 nucleotides: TGTGCCAGCAGTTTAGGTAGCGGGAGCACAGATACGCAGTATTTT.

This clonotype was counted only a few times. The chain uses TRBV5-1 and TRBJ2-7; D might be TRBD2 (5 bases). This CDR3 spans 15 amino acids. V gave up 1 base and J gave up 5 bases, with 16 bases separating them. CDR1 is SGHRS and CDR2 is YFSETQ in the germline V gene. Written as DNA, the CDR3 is TGCGCCAGCAGCTTGTACCCACGAGGGCCCAACGAGCAGTACTTC. Its translation is CASSLYPRGPNEQYF.

This clonotype appeared a few times. Germline is not matched at one junction end, which may reflect a read error. The chain's CDR3 is CASSHSENTIYF. As DNA, the CDR3 is TGTGCCAGCAGTCACTCTGAAAACACCATATATTTT. The rearrangement uses TRBV3-1 and TRBJ1-3; D gene uncertain. The germline CDR1 and CDR2 sequences are LGHDT and YNNKEL (reference sequence). The CDR3 spans 12 residues.

This clonotype was seen repeatedly, ten times or more. The chain joins TRBV11-2 to TRBJ2-3, with D uncertain. Germline loops: CDR1 SGHAT, CDR2 FQNNGV. The V end was cut by 5 bases, the J end by 4 bases, with 7 bases between. This CDR3 contains 12 residues. CDR3 sequence reads: CASSLLSDTQYF. CDR3 coding DNA: TGTGCCAGCAGCCTTTTATCAGATACGCAGTATTTT.

The genes are TRBV19 and TRBJ2-2, with D possibly being TRBD1 (8 bases). Germline V lookup: CDR1 LNHDA, CDR2 SQIVND (reference sequence). Trimming took off 5 bases at V and 5 bases at J, with 15 bases between the two ends. The CDR3 has 15 amino acids. The CDR3 region has the DNA TGTGCCAGTAGTTCAGGACAGGGAGGGACCGGGGAGCTGTTTTTT. This sequence encodes CASSSGQGGTGELFF.

This clonotype was detected a few times. The chain uses TRBV10-3 and TRBJ1-3, with D uncertain. V shed 3 bases and J shed 1 base, with 1 base lying between them. CDR3 length equals 12 residues. Germline V gene sequence: CDR1 ENHRY, CDR2 SYGVKD. The CDR3 coding sequence is TGTGCCATCAGTGAATCTGGAAACACCATATATTTT. Translation gives CAISESGNTIYF.

The J gene is TRBJ2-7, the V gene TRBV29-1; D ambiguous. V was pared by 4 bases and J by 4 bases, with 17 bases between. The CDR3 covers 14 residues. The germline V gene encodes CDR1 SQVTM and CDR2 ANQGSEA. Here the CDR3 DNA reads TGCAGCGTTGCCCCCCGAAAGGGAAGTTACGAGCAGTACTTC. This sequence encodes CSVAPRKGSYEQYF.

This clonotype has more than one count but fewer than ten. CDR3 DNA sequence: TGTGCCAGCAGTTTAGCCCTGACGCCCTACAATGAGCAGTTCTTC. Translation gives CASSLALTPYNEQFF. The chain recombines TRBV12-3 or TRBV12-4 with TRBJ2-1; D unresolved. CDR3 length equals 15 residues. Trimming pared 0 bases from V and 2 bases from J, leaving 8 bases between.

This chain connects TRBV28 to TRBJ2-3; TRBD2 agrees at 10 bases. The CDR3 is made up of 18 amino acids. The junction had 15 bases not matched to a gene; V was cut back by 4 bases and J by 5 bases. Per the germline V gene, CDR1 is MDHEN and CDR2 is SYDVKM. The CDR3 DNA is TGTGCCAGCAGTTCCTCCCGGGGGAGCGGGGGGGCCGTAGATACGCAGTATTTT. The encoded protein is CASSSSRGSGGAVDTQYF.

This clonotype has more than one count but fewer than ten. V usage is TRBV3-1 and J usage is TRBJ2-1, with 10 bases lining up with TRBD2. The germline CDR1 and CDR2 sequences are LGHDT and YNNKEL (reference sequence). V lost 0 bases and J lost 6; bases outside the gene matches: 8. This CDR3 comprises 17 residues. This CDR3 is CASSQDYGTSEGNEQFF. The CDR3 bases are TGTGCCAGCAGCCAAGATTACGGGACTAGCGAAGGCAATGAGCAGTTCTTC.

This clonotype was counted between two and nine times. The rearrangement links TRBV6-5 to TRBJ2-7; D is perhaps TRBD1 or TRBD2 (5 bases each). This CDR3 is built from 15 residues. Germline V CDR1 and CDR2: MNHEY, SVGAGI. The V end lost 2 bases, the J end lost 4 bases, and 15 bases lay between the germline ends. CDR3 coding DNA: TGTGCCAGCAGTTACAGGGACGGTGAAGCGTACGAGCAGTACTTC. This codes for CASSYRDGEAYEQYF.

The chain joins TRBV20-1 to TRBJ2-7; the match to TRBD1 covers 8 bases. In germline, CDR1 is DFQATT, CDR2 SNEGSKA (reference sequence). Trimming took 7 bases from V and 3 from J; bases not matched to a gene: 11. The CDR3 is 14 amino acids. The CDR3 DNA reads as TGCAGTGGCGCGCCAGGGGGCGCGAGCTACGAGCAGTACTTC. It translates to CSGAPGGASYEQYF.

This clonotype was detected ten times or more. CDR3 in amino acids: CASSSRGPNSPLHF. CDR3 nucleotide sequence: TGCGCCAGCAGTAGCAGGGGGCCGAATTCACCCCTCCACTTT. The chain carries TRBV10-1 and TRBJ1-6; 8 bases agree with TRBD1. In germline, CDR1 is WNHNN, CDR2 SYGVQD (reference sequence). The CDR3 totals 14 residues. V shed 5 bases and J 7 bases; nucleotides not matched to a gene: 4.

At least ten counts were recorded for this clonotype. V usage is TRBV10-2 and J usage is TRBJ1-1; D is unresolved. Trimming stripped 6 bases from V and 0 bases from J, with 8 bases between. The CDR3 sequence is 13 residues long. CDR1 WSHSY and CDR2 SAAADI come from the germline V gene. CDR3 sequence: CASRQTMNTEAFF. CDR3 sequence (DNA): TGCGCCAGCAGACAGACCATGAACACTGAAGCTTTCTTT.

This clonotype has at least ten counts. The chain links TRBV7-2 to TRBJ2-1, with TRBD2 matching 12 bases. CDR3 length equals 17 residues. Germline V CDR1 and CDR2: SGHTA, FQGNSA. The V gene end was trimmed by 1 base and the J gene end by 4 bases; junction bases not matched to a gene: 5. CDR3 residues: CASSLDRGTSGYNEQFF. CDR3 coding DNA: TGTGCCAGCAGCTTAGATAGAGGGACTAGCGGGTACAATGAGCAGTTCTTC.